This T cell receptor (beta chain) was captured in a study of blood T cell repertoires in COVID-19. The germline CDR1 and CDR2 sequences are SGHTA and FQGNSA. The CDR3 runs 16 residues. Trimming cost V 2 bases and J 4 bases, with 17 bases left between them. Per the original methods: Cell counts per sample came from amplifying reference gene primers. Clones were read by immunoSEQ multiplex PCR, and TCRdb kept only the in-frame ones, dropping some. V, J and clone size were drawn from that table, and D and trimming were deduced from the DNA. The data show under 50,000 clones, approximately 90% seen once. This clonotype was obtained from a man aged 45-65 years with active COVID-19. Sequenced: peripheral blood. The rearrangement links TRBV7-2 to TRBJ2-5; possible D gene TRBD2, 6 bases. The CDR3: CASSLYAPVTRETQYF. The CDR3 DNA reads TGTGCCAGCAGCTTATACGCCCCAGTGACTAGAGAGACCCAGTACTTC.